These T cell receptor beta chains were read from a single sample in a study of blood T cell repertoires in COVID-19. TCRdb's copy holds only in-frame clones and misses some; the assay was immunoSEQ multiplex PCR. The sample contains 300,000 to 500,000 clones, approximately 87% of which appear only once. Material for sequencing was PBMCs or T cells enriched from blood (not recorded which). The source is a woman aged 25 to 39 with acute COVID-19. Both conserved end residues are part of each CDR3. D genes are given only for firm matches. Only some rows state a clone size, as once, few, many or a class for expanded clones.

J: TRBJ2-7
D: TRBD1
size: NA
V: TRBV7-6
CDR3: CASSPGTGVYEQYF
DNA: TGTGCCAGCAGCCCCGGGACAGGGGTGTACGAGCAGTACTTC

J: TRBJ2-1
D: NA
size: once
V: TRBV5-1
CDR3: CASSLLKPGDNEQFF
DNA: TGCGCCAGCAGCTTGCTCAAACCGGGGGACAATGAGCAGTTCTTC

J: TRBJ1-5
D: NA
size: NA
V: TRBV19
CDR3: CASSTTRTRLDQPQHF
DNA: TGTGCCAGTAGTACCACAAGGACACGTCTTGACCAGCCCCAGCATTTT

J: TRBJ2-5
D: NA
size: NA
V: TRBV7-9
CDR3: CASSLAGEGPETQYF
DNA: TGTGCCAGCAGCTTAGCGGGAGAGGGTCCAGAGACCCAGTACTTC

J: TRBJ2-7
D: NA
size: NA
V: TRBV2
CDR3: CASTRTEPYEQYF
DNA: TGTGCCAGCACCCGGACAGAGCCCTACGAGCAGTACTTC

J: TRBJ1-5
D: NA
size: NA
V: TRBV6-6
CDR3: CASSYSTGNQPQHF
DNA: TGTGCCAGCAGTTACTCTACGGGAAATCAGCCCCAGCATTTT

J: TRBJ1-5
D: TRBD1
size: NA
V: TRBV2
CDR3: CASKDRGISNQPQHF
DNA: TGTGCCAGCAAGGACAGGGGGATAAGTAATCAGCCCCAGCATTTT

J: TRBJ2-5
D: NA
size: NA
V: TRBV28
CDR3: CASSLVGGLETQYF
DNA: TGTGCCAGCAGTTTAGTGGGGGGTCTGGAGACCCAGTACTTC

J: TRBJ1-1
D: NA
size: NA
V: TRBV5-1
CDR3: CASSLDSGLSEAFF
DNA: TGCGCCAGCAGTCTGGACTCAGGACTGAGTGAAGCTTTCTTT

J: TRBJ2-3
D: TRBD1
size: NA
V: TRBV5-1
CDR3: CASSPPSDRVATQYF
DNA: TGCGCCAGCAGCCCCCCCTCCGACAGGGTGGCTACGCAGTATTTT

J: TRBJ2-7
D: TRBD1
size: NA
V: TRBV10-3
CDR3: CAISPGQVSYEQYF
DNA: TGTGCCATCAGCCCGGGACAGGTCTCCTACGAGCAGTACTTC

J: TRBJ2-1
D: NA
size: once
V: TRBV10-1
CDR3: CASSDLTGEGQFF
DNA: TGCGCCAGCAGTGATTTGACAGGGGAGGGTCAGTTCTTC

J: TRBJ2-5
D: TRBD2
size: NA
V: TRBV7-2
CDR3: CASSYRGGGQTQYF
DNA: TGTGCCAGCAGCTATCGGGGGGGCGGGCAGACCCAGTACTTC

J: TRBJ2-7
D: TRBD1
size: NA
V: TRBV27
CDR3: CASSPTGSEQYF
DNA: TGTGCCAGCAGCCCGACAGGGAGCGAGCAGTACTTC

J: TRBJ1-2
D: TRBD1
size: NA
V: TRBV7-9
CDR3: CASSHPTGDPANYGYTF
DNA: TGTGCCAGCAGCCACCCGACAGGGGACCCAGCTAACTATGGCTACACCTTC

J: TRBJ2-1
D: NA
size: once
V: TRBV24-1
CDR3: CATSVSGFSRVGNEQFF
DNA: TGTGCCACCAGTGTATCGGGGTTTTCACGAGTAGGAAATGAGCAGTTCTTC

J: TRBJ2-5
D: TRBD1
size: NA
V: TRBV25-1
CDR3: CASSDTLGQSQETQYF
DNA: TGTGCCAGCAGTGACACCTTGGGACAGTCCCAAGAGACCCAGTACTTC

J: TRBJ1-5
D: TRBD1
size: NA
V: TRBV24-1
CDR3: CATSDSGQGGYSNQPQHF
DNA: TGTGCCACCAGTGATTCGGGACAGGGGGGGTATAGCAATCAGCCCCAGCATTTT

J: TRBJ1-2
D: TRBD1
size: NA
V: TRBV6-5
CDR3: CASTRQGYGYTF
DNA: TGTGCCAGCACGCGACAGGGCTATGGCTACACCTTC

J: TRBJ1-1
D: NA
size: NA
V: TRBV18
CDR3: CASSPLSTSKESTEAFF
DNA: TGTGCCAGCTCCCCACTATCCACCTCCAAGGAGAGCACTGAAGCTTTCTTT

J: TRBJ2-1
D: NA
size: NA
V: TRBV7-2
CDR3: CASSSDTFYNEQFF
DNA: TGTGCCAGCAGCTCAGACACTTTTTACAATGAGCAGTTCTTC

J: TRBJ2-7
D: NA
size: NA
V: TRBV29-1
CDR3: CSVEGLPREQYF
DNA: TGCAGCGTTGAAGGTCTCCCTAGGGAGCAGTACTTC

J: TRBJ2-7
D: NA
size: NA
V: TRBV6-1
CDR3: CASSEASPYEQYF
DNA: TGTGCCAGCAGTGAAGCGTCTCCCTACGAGCAGTACTTC

J: TRBJ2-7
D: TRBD1
size: NA
V: TRBV4-3
CDR3: CASSHGTGRYEQYF
DNA: TGCGCCAGCAGCCACGGGACAGGCCGCTACGAGCAGTACTTC

J: TRBJ1-1
D: NA
size: NA
V: TRBV2
CDR3: CASTIQGSTEAFF
DNA: TGTGCCAGCACCATACAGGGTTCCACTGAAGCTTTCTTT

J: TRBJ2-7
D: TRBD1
size: NA
V: TRBV4-2
CDR3: CASSQETGQNYEQYF
DNA: TGTGCCAGCAGCCAGGAGACAGGGCAAAACTACGAGCAGTACTTC

J: TRBJ2-3
D: TRBD1
size: NA
V: TRBV30
CDR3: CAWEGTGVRTDTQYF
DNA: TGTGCCTGGGAGGGGACAGGGGTGCGCACAGATACGCAGTATTTT

J: TRBJ1-1
D: NA
size: NA
V: TRBV7-9
CDR3: CASSLATGSTEAFF
DNA: TGTGCCAGCAGCTTAGCTACGGGGAGCACTGAAGCTTTCTTT

J: TRBJ1-5
D: NA
size: NA
V: TRBV19
CDR3: CASISTGYGNQPQHF
DNA: TGTGCCAGTATCTCCACAGGGTACGGGAATCAGCCCCAGCATTTT

J: TRBJ1-2
D: TRBD1
size: NA
V: TRBV7-9
CDR3: CASSLGQGYFYGYTF
DNA: TGTGCCAGCAGTTTAGGACAGGGGTATTTCTATGGCTACACCTTC

J: TRBJ2-2
D: TRBD2
size: NA
V: TRBV4-1
CDR3: CASSQVGKILAANTGELFF
DNA: TGCGCCAGCAGCCAGGTGGGGAAGATACTAGCGGCGAACACCGGGGAGCTGTTTTTT

J: TRBJ2-7
D: NA
size: NA
V: TRBV29-1
CDR3: CSVEGQGHSYEQYF
DNA: TGCAGCGTTGAGGGGCAGGGCCACTCCTACGAGCAGTACTTC

J: TRBJ1-1
D: NA
size: once
V: TRBV12-3/TRBV12-4
CDR3: CASSLDSNTEAFF
DNA: TGTGCCAGCAGTTTAGACAGCAACACTGAAGCTTTCTTT

J: TRBJ2-3
D: TRBD1
size: NA
V: TRBV2
CDR3: CASNGQGRSTDTQYF
DNA: TGTGCCAGCAATGGACAGGGGCGTAGCACAGATACGCAGTATTTT

J: TRBJ2-5
D: NA
size: NA
V: TRBV2
CDR3: CASSAPSQETQYF
DNA: TGTGCCAGCAGTGCGCCTAGTCAAGAGACCCAGTACTTC

J: TRBJ1-3
D: TRBD1
size: NA
V: TRBV5-1
CDR3: CASSSVQGAQIYF
DNA: TGCGCCAGCAGTTCCGTACAGGGGGCCCAGATATATTTT

J: TRBJ1-6
D: NA
size: NA
V: TRBV19
CDR3: CASSIQYRANSPLHF
DNA: TGTGCCAGTAGTATACAGTACAGGGCTAATTCACCCCTCCACTTT

J: TRBJ1-3
D: NA
size: NA
V: TRBV27
CDR3: CASSSSRTGNTIYF
DNA: TGTGCCAGCAGTTCGAGCCGCACCGGAAACACCATATATTTT

J: TRBJ1-5
D: NA
size: once
V: TRBV24-1
CDR3: CATSDGGQPQHF
DNA: TGTGCCACCAGTGATGGAGGGCAGCCCCAGCATTTT

J: TRBJ1-5
D: NA
size: NA
V: TRBV5-5
CDR3: CASSRGTGNQPQHF
DNA: TGTGCCAGCAGCAGGGGTACAGGCAATCAGCCCCAGCATTTT

J: TRBJ1-6
D: TRBD1
size: few
V: TRBV23-1
CDR3: CASSQCWTGNSPLHF
DNA: TGCGCCAGCAGTCAATGTTGGACAGGGAATTCTCCCCTCCACTTT

J: TRBJ2-3
D: TRBD1
size: few
V: TRBV7-8
CDR3: CASSLGTGITDTQYF
DNA: TGTGCCAGCAGCTTAGGGACAGGGATAACAGATACGCAGTATTTT

J: TRBJ1-2
D: NA
size: once
V: TRBV19
CDR3: CASSISSMHGYTF
DNA: TGTGCCAGTAGTATCTCCAGTATGCATGGCTACACCTTC

J: TRBJ2-3
D: NA
size: NA
V: TRBV5-5
CDR3: CASSLDQGTDTQYF
DNA: TGTGCCAGCAGCTTGGATCAGGGTACAGATACGCAGTATTTT

J: TRBJ1-6
D: NA
size: once
V: TRBV4-2
CDR3: CASSQPEGGSSSPLHF
DNA: TGTGCCAGCAGCCAACCTGAGGGGGGGAGTTCTTCACCCCTCCACTTT

J: TRBJ1-4
D: NA
size: NA
V: TRBV3-1/TRBV3-2
CDR3: CASSQRTGKVPTNEKLFF
DNA: TGTGCCAGCAGCCAACGTACAGGGAAGGTACCAACTAATGAAAAACTGTTTTTT

J: TRBJ1-3
D: TRBD1
size: NA
V: TRBV12-5
CDR3: CASGLVGTGGSGNTIYF
DNA: TGTGCTAGTGGTTTGGTAGGGACAGGGGGAAGCGGAAACACCATATATTTT

J: TRBJ1-6
D: NA
size: NA
V: TRBV5-1
CDR3: CASSLSGAVVNSPLHF
DNA: TGCGCCAGCAGCTTGTCAGGGGCGGTAGTTAATTCACCCCTCCACTTT

J: TRBJ2-1
D: TRBD2
size: few
V: TRBV5-1
CDR3: CASSLVGGGSGNEQFF
DNA: TGCGCCAGCAGCTTGGTCGGCGGGGGGAGTGGAAATGAGCAGTTCTTC

J: TRBJ2-7
D: TRBD1
size: NA
V: TRBV24-1
CDR3: CATSLGQGVYEQYF
DNA: TGTGCCACCAGTCTCGGACAGGGGGTCTACGAGCAGTACTTC

J: TRBJ1-4
D: TRBD1
size: NA
V: TRBV3-1/TRBV3-2
CDR3: CASSQGPGQGGEKLFF
DNA: TGTGCCAGCAGCCAAGGGCCCGGACAGGGTGGGGAAAAACTGTTTTTT

J: TRBJ2-3
D: NA
size: NA
V: TRBV29-1
CDR3: CSAAGLLSDTQYF
DNA: TGCAGCGCGGCGGGGTTATTATCAGATACGCAGTATTTT

J: TRBJ1-2
D: TRBD1
size: NA
V: TRBV27
CDR3: CASSGTGGPAYGYTF
DNA: TGTGCCAGCAGTGGAACAGGGGGCCCTGCCTATGGCTACACCTTC